Listed below are T cell receptor beta chains from one sample, sequenced in a study of blood T cells in healthy people across ages. One entry per CDR3 protein, called by TCRdb with MiXCR from the 5' RACE reads. The data hold around 650,000 distinct CDR3 sequences, with around 41% observed a single time. The specimen sequenced was blood. The receptor set was obtained from an elderly man in good health. The CDR3 runs from the conserved cysteine through the conserved F or W. The D gene is left open where the match is weak.

TRBD1	TRBV20-1	15	TRBJ2-5	CSARPGQGVRETQYF
.	TRBV4-2	13	TRBJ2-1	CASSQDWSSEQFF
.	TRBV21-1	15	TRBJ2-7	CASGQEGGIGVEQYF
.	TRBV28	16	TRBJ2-3	CASTPPVGRVADTQYF
.	TRBV4-3	14	TRBJ1-3	CASSRGGSGNTIYF
.	TRBV27	13	TRBJ1-1	CAVKGRMNTEAFF
TRBD1	TRBV5-4	14	TRBJ2-5	CASSLGGQEETQYF
.	TRBV3-1	14	TRBJ2-5	CASSQDRGLTPLYF
TRBD1	TRBV25-1	15	TRBJ1-2	CASRRTGGEVFGYTF
TRBD2	TRBV18	17	TRBJ2-3	CASSPPQLAGSTDTQYF
TRBD1	TRBV12-3/TRBV12-4	16	TRBJ2-3	CASSLGTGSATDTQYF
.	TRBV7-2	15	TRBJ2-1	CASSTRTASYNEQFF
.	TRBV4-3	18	TRBJ2-3	CAGSRQGGTPVSTDTQYF
TRBD2	TRBV20-1	12	TRBJ2-1	CSARDRGDEQFF
.	TRBV29-1	14	TRBJ2-5	CSVAVWGRVWEQYF
.	TRBV3-1	14	TRBJ1-1	CASSQIRQNTEAFF
.	TRBV6-1	14	TRBJ1-4	CASSDRAGNEKLFF
.	TRBV7-6	16	.	CASSLVRGQGTYEQYF
.	TRBV6-6	13	TRBJ1-4	CASRRGPNEKLFF
.	TRBV5-1	8	TRBJ1-2	CASTGDRF
TRBD1	TRBV7-6	14	TRBJ1-2	CASSLDQGDNGYTF
.	TRBV7-2	15	TRBJ2-4	CASSEGSQAKNIQYF
TRBD2	TRBV11-2	16	TRBJ2-3	CASSLSGGTLTDTQYF
.	TRBV20-1	12	TRBJ2-1	CSASSADWEQFF
TRBD2	TRBV7-8	18	TRBJ2-4	CASSSWKLAGSAKNIQYF
.	TRBV6-5	12	TRBJ1-6	CASSYLQGPLHF
.	TRBV12-3/TRBV12-4	17	TRBJ1-2	CASSRFFAGEGNYGYTF
.	TRBV6-2/TRBV6-3	16	TRBJ2-3	CASSPTGLINTDTQYF